A selection of T cell receptor beta chains follows, all from one sample in a study of blood T cell repertoires in COVID-19. This table comes from immunoSEQ multiplex PCR, and its TCRdb copy is limited to in-frame clones, with some not included. Found here are 150,000 to 200,000 clones, around 90% of them singletons; the top ten hold about 3%. Specimen: peripheral blood. Source of these receptors: a man in his 60s with acute or convalescent COVID-19. CDR3s include the opening cysteine and the closing phenylalanine or tryptophan. Each record gives: clone size, J gene, V gene, D gene, CDR3 protein, CDR3 DNA. The D gene is left open where the match is weak. Part of the rows lack a size; the others show once, few, many or a class for expanded clones.

abundance: few
j_gene: TRBJ1-6
v_gene: TRBV19
d_gene: TRBD1
CDR3aa: CASSYRQGRNSPLHF
CDR3nt: TGTGCCAGTAGCTATAGACAGGGCCGGAATTCACCCCTCCACTTT

abundance: -
j_gene: TRBJ1-6
v_gene: TRBV5-1
d_gene: TRBD1
CDR3aa: CASRGGVGQGGNSPLHF
CDR3nt: TGCGCCAGCAGAGGAGGTGTTGGACAGGGTGGTAATTCACCCCTCCACTTT

abundance: few
j_gene: TRBJ1-1
v_gene: TRBV30
d_gene: TRBD1
CDR3aa: CASSTGVDTEAFF
CDR3nt: TGTGCCTCATCGACAGGGGTTGACACTGAAGCTTTCTTT

abundance: few
j_gene: TRBJ2-3
v_gene: TRBV6-5
d_gene: -
CDR3aa: CASSYEAGDTQYF
CDR3nt: TGTGCCAGCAGTTACGAAGCAGGTGATACGCAGTATTTT

abundance: -
j_gene: TRBJ2-7
v_gene: TRBV7-8
d_gene: TRBD1
CDR3aa: CASSLAGTGSEQYF
CDR3nt: TGTGCCAGCAGCTTAGCCGGGACAGGGAGCGAGCAGTACTTC

abundance: -
j_gene: TRBJ1-1
v_gene: TRBV30
d_gene: -
CDR3aa: CAWQRGNTEAFF
CDR3nt: TGTGCCTGGCAACGGGGTAACACTGAAGCTTTCTTT

abundance: -
j_gene: TRBJ1-2
v_gene: TRBV6-4
d_gene: -
CDR3aa: CASSDPTTLGGGYGYTF
CDR3nt: TGTGCCAGCAGTGACCCCACGACCTTGGGGGGTGGATATGGCTACACCTTC

abundance: -
j_gene: TRBJ2-3
v_gene: TRBV14
d_gene: -
CDR3aa: CASSAIVSRTDTQYF
CDR3nt: TGTGCCAGCAGCGCCATAGTTTCCCGCACAGATACGCAGTATTTT

abundance: -
j_gene: TRBJ2-1
v_gene: TRBV9
d_gene: -
CDR3aa: CASSQRRKTSYNEQFF
CDR3nt: TGTGCCAGCAGCCAGCGACGCAAAACCTCCTACAATGAGCAGTTCTTC

abundance: once
j_gene: TRBJ2-1
v_gene: TRBV5-1
d_gene: TRBD2
CDR3aa: CASSLVGSGVIDEQFF
CDR3nt: TGCGCCAGCAGCTTGGTCGGTAGCGGGGTTATTGATGAGCAGTTCTTC

abundance: -
j_gene: TRBJ1-2
v_gene: TRBV11-3
d_gene: -
CDR3aa: CASSLVLDSSTNYGYTF
CDR3nt: TGTGCCAGCAGCTTAGTCCTTGACTCTTCTACTAACTATGGCTACACCTTC

abundance: -
j_gene: TRBJ2-7
v_gene: TRBV7-2
d_gene: TRBD2
CDR3aa: CASSLEAGGRHEQYF
CDR3nt: TGTGCCAGCAGCTTAGAGGCGGGGGGGCGCCACGAGCAGTACTTC

abundance: -
j_gene: TRBJ2-3
v_gene: TRBV2
d_gene: -
CDR3aa: CASSEGAGEIDTQYF
CDR3nt: TGTGCCAGCAGTGAAGGTGCAGGGGAAATAGATACGCAGTATTTT

abundance: -
j_gene: TRBJ2-1
v_gene: TRBV2
d_gene: TRBD2
CDR3aa: CASSDLAGLYNEQFF
CDR3nt: TGTGCCAGCAGTGACTTAGCGGGGTTATACAATGAGCAGTTCTTC

abundance: few
j_gene: TRBJ2-7
v_gene: TRBV5-6
d_gene: TRBD2
CDR3aa: CASSSGLAGGEQYF
CDR3nt: TGTGCCAGCAGCTCGGGACTAGCGGGGGGCGAGCAGTACTTC

abundance: -
j_gene: TRBJ1-2
v_gene: TRBV10-3
d_gene: TRBD1
CDR3aa: CAITRWTGPRRYGYTF
CDR3nt: TGTGCCATCACCCGATGGACAGGCCCAAGGCGCTATGGCTACACCTTC

abundance: -
j_gene: TRBJ1-5
v_gene: TRBV5-1
d_gene: TRBD1
CDR3aa: CASSWGTGNQPQHF
CDR3nt: TGCGCCAGCAGCTGGGGGACAGGAAATCAGCCCCAGCATTTT

abundance: -
j_gene: TRBJ1-6
v_gene: TRBV30
d_gene: -
CDR3aa: CAWSRETGNSPLHF
CDR3nt: TGTGCCTGGAGTAGGGAAACAGGGAATTCACCCCTCCACTTT

abundance: once
j_gene: TRBJ2-3
v_gene: TRBV13
d_gene: TRBD2
CDR3aa: CASSLKLAGGPNTDTQYF
CDR3nt: TGTGCCAGCAGCTTAAAACTAGCGGGGGGGCCTAACACAGATACGCAGTATTTT

abundance: -
j_gene: TRBJ1-5
v_gene: TRBV2
d_gene: -
CDR3aa: CASSVGGRYQPQHF
CDR3nt: TGTGCCAGCAGTGTCGGAGGACGGTATCAGCCCCAGCATTTT

abundance: once
j_gene: TRBJ1-6
v_gene: TRBV2
d_gene: -
CDR3aa: CASSEYLSSYNSPLHF
CDR3nt: TGTGCCAGCAGTGAATACCTGAGCTCCTATAATTCACCCCTCCACTTT

abundance: -
j_gene: TRBJ1-2
v_gene: TRBV30
d_gene: -
CDR3aa: CAWSVQGQGYTF
CDR3nt: TGTGCCTGGAGTGTGCAGGGTCAAGGCTACACCTTC

abundance: -
j_gene: TRBJ1-6
v_gene: TRBV6-5
d_gene: -
CDR3aa: CASSYAWNRDTGGLHF
CDR3nt: TGTGCCAGCAGTTACGCGTGGAACAGGGACACCGGTGGCCTCCACTTT

abundance: -
j_gene: TRBJ1-3
v_gene: TRBV4-3
d_gene: -
CDR3aa: CASSQARGNTIYF
CDR3nt: TGCGCCAGCAGCCAAGCACGGGGAAACACCATATATTTT

abundance: -
j_gene: TRBJ1-5
v_gene: TRBV5-6
d_gene: TRBD1
CDR3aa: CASSQMTGINQPQHF
CDR3nt: TGTGCCAGCAGCCAAATGACAGGGATCAATCAGCCCCAGCATTTT

abundance: -
j_gene: TRBJ1-1
v_gene: TRBV9
d_gene: -
CDR3aa: CASSVVHGGSTEAFF
CDR3nt: TGTGCCAGCAGCGTAGTTCATGGCGGTTCCACTGAAGCTTTCTTT

abundance: -
j_gene: TRBJ1-2
v_gene: TRBV30
d_gene: TRBD1
CDR3aa: CALNPGQGILNYGYTF
CDR3nt: TGTGCCTTGAATCCGGGACAGGGGATACTTAACTATGGCTACACCTTC

abundance: few
j_gene: TRBJ2-7
v_gene: TRBV13
d_gene: TRBD1
CDR3aa: CASSLDRVMSEQYF
CDR3nt: TGTGCCAGCAGCTTGGACAGGGTAATGTCCGAGCAGTACTTC

abundance: -
j_gene: TRBJ2-7
v_gene: TRBV5-1
d_gene: -
CDR3aa: CASSTNHYEQYF
CDR3nt: TGCGCCAGCAGCACAAATCACTACGAGCAGTACTTC

abundance: -
j_gene: TRBJ1-6
v_gene: TRBV5-1
d_gene: -
CDR3aa: CASSPEGLSYNSPLHF
CDR3nt: TGCGCCAGCAGTCCGGAGGGACTGAGCTATAATTCACCCCTCCACTTT

abundance: -
j_gene: TRBJ1-5
v_gene: TRBV7-9
d_gene: TRBD1
CDR3aa: CASSIGTGHQPQHF
CDR3nt: TGTGCCAGCAGCATAGGGACAGGGCATCAGCCCCAGCATTTT

abundance: -
j_gene: TRBJ1-2
v_gene: TRBV2
d_gene: TRBD1
CDR3aa: CASIQQGANYGYTF
CDR3nt: TGTGCCAGCATACAACAGGGGGCGAACTATGGCTACACCTTC

abundance: -
j_gene: TRBJ2-7
v_gene: TRBV6-1
d_gene: TRBD1
CDR3aa: CASSEDRFPGTGPLYEQYF
CDR3nt: TGTGCCAGCAGTGAAGACCGATTCCCGGGGACAGGGCCTTTGTACGAGCAGTACTTC

abundance: -
j_gene: TRBJ1-3
v_gene: TRBV18
d_gene: -
CDR3aa: CASSPVGAASGNTIYF
CDR3nt: TGTGCCAGCTCACCGGTAGGGGCGGCCTCTGGAAACACCATATATTTT

abundance: -
j_gene: TRBJ2-3
v_gene: TRBV10-1
d_gene: -
CDR3aa: CASSSGLLGSDTQYF
CDR3nt: TGCGCCAGCAGTTCGGGACTCCTGGGTTCAGATACGCAGTATTTT

abundance: -
j_gene: TRBJ1-1
v_gene: TRBV11-3
d_gene: -
CDR3aa: CASSPRTCPEAFF
CDR3nt: TGTGCCAGCAGCCCCCGGACATGCCCTGAAGCTTTCTTT

abundance: -
j_gene: TRBJ2-7
v_gene: TRBV7-8
d_gene: TRBD1
CDR3aa: CASSSTGAYEQYF
CDR3nt: TGTGCCAGCAGCTCGACAGGGGCCTACGAGCAGTACTTC

abundance: -
j_gene: TRBJ1-6
v_gene: TRBV24-1
d_gene: -
CDR3aa: CATSGGQNNSPLHF
CDR3nt: TGTGCCACCAGTGGAGGACAGAATAATTCACCCCTCCACTTT

abundance: -
j_gene: TRBJ2-3
v_gene: TRBV6-4
d_gene: -
CDR3aa: CASSPQGSHTDTQYF
CDR3nt: TGTGCCAGCAGTCCCCAAGGGAGCCACACAGATACGCAGTATTTT

abundance: -
j_gene: TRBJ2-1
v_gene: TRBV18
d_gene: TRBD2
CDR3aa: CASSPPRTSRPNEQFF
CDR3nt: TGTGCCAGCTCACCCCCCCGGACTAGCCGGCCCAATGAGCAGTTCTTC

abundance: -
j_gene: TRBJ2-4
v_gene: TRBV19
d_gene: -
CDR3aa: CASSDKTLAKNIQYF
CDR3nt: TGTGCCAGTAGCGACAAGACACTAGCCAAAAACATTCAGTACTTC

abundance: -
j_gene: TRBJ2-1
v_gene: TRBV29-1
d_gene: -
CDR3aa: CSAGLTGNNEQFF
CDR3nt: TGCAGCGCCGGTTTAACAGGGAACAATGAGCAGTTCTTC

abundance: -
j_gene: TRBJ1-1
v_gene: TRBV30
d_gene: -
CDR3aa: CAWRPDTTFAEAFF
CDR3nt: TGTGCCTGGAGACCGGACACCACCTTCGCTGAAGCTTTCTTT

abundance: -
j_gene: TRBJ1-2
v_gene: TRBV4-2
d_gene: TRBD1
CDR3aa: CASSHPEPRGDGYTF
CDR3nt: TGTGCCAGCAGCCACCCTGAGCCCAGGGGGGATGGCTACACCTTC

abundance: -
j_gene: TRBJ2-2
v_gene: TRBV4-3
d_gene: TRBD2
CDR3aa: CASSPGLAGAYTGELFF
CDR3nt: TGCGCCAGCAGCCCGGGACTAGCGGGGGCCTACACCGGGGAGCTGTTTTTT

abundance: -
j_gene: TRBJ1-6
v_gene: TRBV27
d_gene: -
CDR3aa: CASSPSGRGVSPLHF
CDR3nt: TGTGCCAGCAGTCCCTCCGGGAGGGGAGTTTCACCCCTCCACTTT

abundance: few
j_gene: TRBJ2-7
v_gene: TRBV4-1
d_gene: -
CDR3aa: CASSQGVGGVYEQYF
CDR3nt: TGCGCCAGCAGCCAAGGCGTGGGAGGTGTATACGAGCAGTACTTC

abundance: -
j_gene: TRBJ1-5
v_gene: TRBV7-9
d_gene: TRBD1
CDR3aa: CASSYSTGVNQPQHF
CDR3nt: TGTGCCAGCAGCTATTCGACAGGGGTCAACCAGCCCCAGCATTTT

abundance: -
j_gene: TRBJ2-1
v_gene: TRBV19
d_gene: -
CDR3aa: CASSTRDSFTKRAPYNEQFF
CDR3nt: TGTGCCAGTAGTACCCGGGACAGTTTCACGAAGCGGGCCCCATACAATGAGCAGTTCTTC

abundance: -
j_gene: TRBJ2-7
v_gene: TRBV30
d_gene: TRBD1
CDR3aa: CAWKGGRDEQYF
CDR3nt: TGTGCCTGGAAAGGGGGCCGGGACGAGCAGTACTTC

abundance: -
j_gene: TRBJ2-1
v_gene: TRBV5-1
d_gene: -
CDR3aa: CASTPGTYNNEQFF
CDR3nt: TGCGCCAGCACTCCAGGAACTTATAACAATGAGCAGTTCTTC

abundance: once
j_gene: TRBJ1-5
v_gene: TRBV24-1
d_gene: TRBD1
CDR3aa: CATSDGQGNQPQHF
CDR3nt: TGTGCCACCAGTGATGGACAGGGCAATCAGCCCCAGCATTTT

abundance: -
j_gene: TRBJ1-2
v_gene: TRBV4-1
d_gene: TRBD1
CDR3aa: CASSPRQGAAYGYTF
CDR3nt: TGCGCCAGCAGCCCCAGACAGGGGGCAGCCTATGGCTACACCTTC

abundance: few
j_gene: TRBJ1-3
v_gene: TRBV6-5
d_gene: -
CDR3aa: CASSRYSGNTIYF
CDR3nt: TGTGCCAGCAGCAGATACTCTGGAAACACCATATATTTT

abundance: -
j_gene: TRBJ2-4
v_gene: TRBV6-2/TRBV6-3
d_gene: -
CDR3aa: CASSPGLALAKNIQYF
CDR3nt: TGTGCCAGCAGCCCGGGACTTGCCTTAGCCAAAAACATTCAGTACTTC

abundance: -
j_gene: TRBJ2-7
v_gene: TRBV7-7
d_gene: TRBD1
CDR3aa: CASSAGTGGYEQYF
CDR3nt: TGTGCTAGCAGCGCCGGGACAGGGGGCTACGAGCAGTACTTC

abundance: -
j_gene: TRBJ2-3
v_gene: TRBV2
d_gene: TRBD2
CDR3aa: CASSEALNFWSGGSTDTQYF
CDR3nt: TGTGCCAGCAGTGAAGCGCTTAACTTCTGGAGCGGGGGGAGCACAGATACGCAGTATTTT